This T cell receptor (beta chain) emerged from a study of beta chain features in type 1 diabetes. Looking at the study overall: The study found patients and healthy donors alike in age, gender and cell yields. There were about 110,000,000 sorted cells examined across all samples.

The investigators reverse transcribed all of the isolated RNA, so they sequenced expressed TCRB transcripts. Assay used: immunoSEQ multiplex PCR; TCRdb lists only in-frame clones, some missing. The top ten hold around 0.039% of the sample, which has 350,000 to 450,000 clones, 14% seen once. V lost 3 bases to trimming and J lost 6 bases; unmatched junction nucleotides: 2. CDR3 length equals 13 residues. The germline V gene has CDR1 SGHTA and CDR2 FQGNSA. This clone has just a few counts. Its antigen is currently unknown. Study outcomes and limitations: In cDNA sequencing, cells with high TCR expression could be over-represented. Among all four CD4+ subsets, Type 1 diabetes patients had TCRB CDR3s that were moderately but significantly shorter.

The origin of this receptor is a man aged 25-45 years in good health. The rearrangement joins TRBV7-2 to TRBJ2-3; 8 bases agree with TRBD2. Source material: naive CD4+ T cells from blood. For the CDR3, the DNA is TGTGCCAGCAGCTTTTCGGGAGGGGATACGCAGTATTTT. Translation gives CASSFSGGDTQYF.